The rows below give T cell receptor beta chains drawn from one sample of a study of regulatory and conventional T cells in breast cancer. MiXCR, run by TCRdb on the PCR reads, gives a single entry per CDR3 protein. The table has approximately 9,500 distinct CDR3 sequences, roughly 36% seen once. The source material was conventional T cells from blood. The receptors come from a male donor in good health. Each CDR3 is given with its conserved first and last residue. The D gene is left open where the match is weak. Clone size appears in some rows only: once, few, many, or a class for an expanded clone.

len,j_gene,v_gene,abundance,d_gene,CDR3nt,CDR3aa
12,TRBJ2-6,TRBV29-1,few,NA,TGCAGCGCCAGGACTGGGGCCAACGTCCTGACTTTC,CSARTGANVLTF
12,TRBJ2-1,TRBV7-6,NA,NA,TGTGCCAGCAGCTCTACGACACCAGAGCAGTTCTTC,CASSSTTPEQFF
13,TRBJ2-1,TRBV5-1,few,TRBD1,TGCGCCAGCAGTAGGGGGCCCCACAATGAGCAGTTCTTC,CASSRGPHNEQFF
14,TRBJ1-5,TRBV5-1,medium-sized,NA,TGCGCCAGCAATCAGGGGTCGAGCAATCAGCCCCAGCATTTT,CASNQGSSNQPQHF
15,TRBJ1-1,TRBV7-2,NA,NA,TGTGCCAGCAGCCCCCGGGTCCGCCCGCACACTGAAGCTTTCTTT,CASSPRVRPHTEAFF
11,TRBJ1-1,TRBV7-2,few,NA,TGTGCCAGCAGCTTTTTCACTGAAGCTTTCTTT,CASSFFTEAFF
15,TRBJ1-1,TRBV11-2,NA,NA,TGTGCCAGCAGCTCCTGGACGGGGCAGAACACTGAAGCTTTCTTT,CASSSWTGQNTEAFF
13,TRBJ1-1,TRBV6-5,medium-sized,NA,TGTGCCAGCAGTTATTCCGAGAACACTGAAGCTTTCTTT,CASSYSENTEAFF
12,TRBJ2-4,TRBV4-1,NA,NA,TGCGCCAGCAGCCAAGATAAAAACATTCAGTACTTC,CASSQDKNIQYF
14,TRBJ1-1,TRBV6-2/TRBV6-3,large,NA,TGTGCCAGCAGTCCCGGGGGATCGAACACTGAAGCTTTCTTT,CASSPGGSNTEAFF
13,TRBJ1-2,TRBV29-1,NA,NA,TGCAGCGTCCAGGGGCACATGAACTATGGCTACACCTTC,CSVQGHMNYGYTF
15,TRBJ1-2,TRBV20-1,NA,TRBD1,TGCAGTGCTAGAGACGGGGGGACAGCCAACTATGGCTACACCTTC,CSARDGGTANYGYTF
13,TRBJ2-5,TRBV2,NA,NA,TGTGCCAGCGCTATTGTCGGGGTAGAGACCCAGTACTTC,CASAIVGVETQYF
14,TRBJ1-6,TRBV27,few,NA,TGTGCCAGCAGTTTAAGGCAGGGGAATTCACCCCTCCACTTT,CASSLRQGNSPLHF
14,TRBJ2-3,TRBV12-3/TRBV12-4,once,NA,TGTGCCAGCAGACCCAGCGGAGTCCGGGGGACGCAGTATTTT,CASRPSGVRGTQYF
13,TRBJ1-1,TRBV12-3/TRBV12-4,NA,NA,TGTGCCAGCAGTTTAGGCCAGAACACTGAAGCTTTCTTT,CASSLGQNTEAFF
15,TRBJ1-5,TRBV3-1,NA,NA,TGTGCCAGCAGCCAACGCGAGACAGGCGGGCAGCCCCAGCATTTT,CASSQRETGGQPQHF
13,TRBJ2-3,TRBV7-2,few,NA,TGTGCCAGCAGCTTAGACTTGGCGGGCCGGGAGTATTTT,CASSLDLAGREYF
16,TRBJ1-3,TRBV20-1,NA,NA,TGCAGTGCTTCTGACGGGGGACGGTGGCGGTCAAACACCATATATTTT,CSASDGGRWRSNTIYF
17,TRBJ2-3,TRBV4-1,NA,TRBD2,TGCGCCAGCAGCCAAGGATCACTAGCGGATGCCACAGATACGCAGTATTTT,CASSQGSLADATDTQYF
18,TRBJ2-2,TRBV2,NA,NA,TGTGCCAGCAGTGATGTCAACGTCGGACAGCAGAACACCGGGGAGCTGTTTTTT,CASSDVNVGQQNTGELFF
16,TRBJ1-1,TRBV5-1,NA,TRBD1,TGCGCCAGCAGCAAAGACCGGACAGGGGGGAGGACTGAAGCTTTCTTT,CASSKDRTGGRTEAFF
15,TRBJ1-1,TRBV12-3/TRBV12-4,few,NA,TGTGCCAGCAGTTTAGAACCCGGGGGGAGCACTGAAGCTTTCTTT,CASSLEPGGSTEAFF
16,TRBJ1-2,TRBV12-3/TRBV12-4,NA,NA,TGTGCCAGCAGTTTAGTGGGGGGGGCCGTGCGCAAGGGCTACACCTTC,CASSLVGGAVRKGYTF
13,TRBJ1-2,TRBV2,medium-sized,NA,TGTGCCAGCAGATCAGGGTCGCTCCTTGGCTACACCTTC,CASRSGSLLGYTF
16,TRBJ2-3,TRBV12-3/TRBV12-4,medium-sized,NA,TGTGCCAGCAGGCAAGGGGGCGGGGGAGGCTCAGATACGCAGTATTTT,CASRQGGGGGSDTQYF
16,TRBJ2-3,TRBV6-5,few,NA,TGTGCCAGCAGTTACTCGAAGGAGTACCAGACGGATACGCAGTATTTT,CASSYSKEYQTDTQYF
16,TRBJ2-5,TRBV6-1,few,NA,TGTGCCAGCAGTGAAAGTGTGGGGGGCTACCAAGAGACCCAGTACTTC,CASSESVGGYQETQYF
13,TRBJ1-1,TRBV12-3/TRBV12-4,few,TRBD1,TGTGCCAGCAGTGACAGGGGGCGGACTGAAGCTTTCTTT,CASSDRGRTEAFF
15,TRBJ1-1,TRBV7-9,NA,TRBD1,TGTGCCAGCAGCACCAACAGGGGATCCAACACTGAAGCTTTCTTT,CASSTNRGSNTEAFF
14,TRBJ2-3,TRBV7-2,NA,NA,TGTGCCAGCAGCTCGGGGTCTGGGGGGCGTACGCAGTATTTT,CASSSGSGGRTQYF
14,TRBJ2-1,TRBV5-1,few,NA,TGCGCCAGCAGCTTGGAAGTACCTTACAATGAGCAGTTCTTC,CASSLEVPYNEQFF
15,TRBJ1-5,TRBV4-3,NA,NA,TGCGCCAGCAGCCAAGATAGTCAAAGCAATCAGCCCCAGCATTTT,CASSQDSQSNQPQHF
15,TRBJ2-7,TRBV7-9,many,NA,TGTGCCAGCAGCTTAGGTCGTGACACCGCCTACGAGCAGTACTTC,CASSLGRDTAYEQYF
12,TRBJ2-1,TRBV29-1,medium-sized,TRBD2,TGCAGCGCCGGGGGGAGGGGAGGAGAGCAGTTCTTC,CSAGGRGGEQFF
14,TRBJ2-7,TRBV20-1,NA,TRBD2,TGCAGTGCTAACCCAGCGGGGAGCTCCTACGAGCAGTACTTC,CSANPAGSSYEQYF
16,TRBJ1-4,TRBV7-9,NA,TRBD1,TGTGCCAGCAGCTCTACCGGGACAGGGATTAATGAAAAACTGTTTTTT,CASSSTGTGINEKLFF
15,TRBJ2-3,TRBV7-9,NA,NA,TGTGCCAGCAGCGGTCGGACTACCCGCACAGATACGCAGTATTTT,CASSGRTTRTDTQYF
16,TRBJ2-2,TRBV6-1,NA,NA,TGTGCCAGCAGTAAAGCGCGTCGGAGGGCAACCGGGGAGCTGTTTTTT,CASSKARRRATGELFF
14,TRBJ1-5,TRBV12-5,medium-sized,TRBD1,TGTGCTAGTGGCAAGACAGGGTGGCATCAGCCCCAGCATTTT,CASGKTGWHQPQHF
13,TRBJ2-2,TRBV12-3/TRBV12-4,few,NA,TGTGCCAGGGACTACCCAAACACCGGGGAGCTGTTTTTT,CARDYPNTGELFF
13,TRBJ1-2,TRBV18,NA,NA,TGTGCCAGCTCACAGGAGTTACTCTATGGCTACACCTTC,CASSQELLYGYTF
13,TRBJ2-2,TRBV6-6,NA,NA,TGTGCCAGCAGGGAGAAAGTAGCTGGGGAGCTGTTTTTT,CASREKVAGELFF
13,TRBJ2-1,TRBV7-2,NA,NA,TGTGCCAGCAGTTCGGGGGTGTACAATGAGCAGTTCTTC,CASSSGVYNEQFF
14,TRBJ2-7,TRBV12-3/TRBV12-4,few,NA,TGTGCCAGCAGTCGCCCGGGCAGATCCTACGAGCAGTACTTC,CASSRPGRSYEQYF
11,TRBJ2-7,TRBV19,medium-sized,NA,TGTGCCAGGGCAGGATACTACGAGCAGTACTTC,CARAGYYEQYF
12,TRBJ1-2,TRBV4-1,NA,NA,TGCGCCAGCAGCCAAGGGGCAGGTGGCCACACCTTC,CASSQGAGGHTF
13,TRBJ2-1,TRBV15,NA,NA,TGTGCCACCAGCACTATAGTTGGGAGCGGGCAGTTCTTC,CATSTIVGSGQFF
14,TRBJ1-1,TRBV7-9,few,NA,TGTGCCAGCAGCCTGGGACGGGCGAACACTGAAGCTTTCTTT,CASSLGRANTEAFF
15,TRBJ2-5,TRBV4-1,NA,NA,TGCGCCAGCAGCCAAGGTTCGGGGGACCAAGAGACCCAGTACTTC,CASSQGSGDQETQYF